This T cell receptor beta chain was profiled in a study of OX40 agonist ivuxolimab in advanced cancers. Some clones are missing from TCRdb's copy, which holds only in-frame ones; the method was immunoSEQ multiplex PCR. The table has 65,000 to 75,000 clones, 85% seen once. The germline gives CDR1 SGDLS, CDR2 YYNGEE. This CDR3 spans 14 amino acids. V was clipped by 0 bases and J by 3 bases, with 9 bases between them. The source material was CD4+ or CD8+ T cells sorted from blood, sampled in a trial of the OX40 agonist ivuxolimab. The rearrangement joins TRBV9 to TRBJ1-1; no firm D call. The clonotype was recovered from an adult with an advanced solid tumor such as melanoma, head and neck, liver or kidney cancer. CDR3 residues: CASSVEGSYTEAFF. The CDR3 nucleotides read TGTGCCAGCAGCGTAGAAGGTAGTTACACTGAAGCTTTCTTT.